Included here is one T cell receptor (beta chain) sequence, with context. Recruitment covered roughly 24 US areas and drew participants whose ages spanned about 18 to 95 years. Researchers sorted participants into cohorts using their self-reported clinical history. The ends were cut back, 4 bases at V and 7 bases at J, with 17 bases in the middle. The CDR3 totals 14 residues. Germline CDR1 and CDR2: SGHKS and YYEKEE (reference sequence). This specimen comes from a study of blood T cell repertoires in COVID-19. Across the whole study: Whether acute or convalescent, the COVID-19 samples came from the United States, Italy and Spain. T cells, B-cell-depleted T cells, or PBMCs provided the cDNA or gDNA that served as material.

This table comes from immunoSEQ multiplex PCR, and its TCRdb copy is limited to in-frame clones, with some not included. The repertoire includes about 470,000 clones, approximately 90% of them detected once, and roughly 0.72% sits in the top ten. The material sequenced was PBMCs or T cells enriched from blood (not recorded which). This TCR was sampled from a woman in her late teens or twenties who had recovered from COVID-19. The chain recombines TRBV5-5 with TRBJ1-2; possible D gene TRBD1, 5 bases. This CDR3 reads CASSLRGGVGGYTF. The CDR3 DNA sequence: TGTGCCAGCAGCCTCCGAGGAGGGGTCGGTGGCTACACCTTC.